The 13 T cell receptor beta chains below come from one sample, sequenced in a study of cytomegalovirus exposure and HLA in healthy donors. This PCR relied on a set of 60 Vbeta primers and 13 Jbeta primers. Clones were read by immunoSEQ multiplex PCR, and TCRdb kept only the in-frame ones, dropping some. The table lists 150,000 to 200,000 clones, about 71% of them singletons, with approximately 2.5% in the top ten. Source material: PBMCs. These receptor sequences come from a woman under 40 in good health and CMV-seronegative.

This chain uses TRBV5-6 with TRBJ2-3; D ambiguous. The CDR3 covers 13 residues. Germline V gene data show CDR1 as SGHDT and CDR2 as YYEEEE. Trimming removed 2 bases at V and 6 bases at J, with 10 bases between. CDR3 loop: CASSFRMADTQYF. In DNA form, the CDR3 reads TGTGCCAGCAGCTTCCGTATGGCCGATACGCAGTATTTT.

V is TRBV29-1 and J is TRBJ1-2, with TRBD1 matching 7 bases. This CDR3 contains 15 residues. V shed 3 bases, J shed 2 bases, and the junction held 9 bases outside the gene matches. Germline values: CDR1 SQVTM, CDR2 ANQGSEA. For the CDR3, the DNA is TGCAGCGTTGACGTAGTGAACAGGGGAAACTATGGCTACACCTTC. It is translated as CSVDVVNRGNYGYTF.

This chain uses TRBV12-5 with TRBJ2-5; D perhaps matches TRBD1 (5 bases). Germline V gene lookup returns CDR1 LGHNT and CDR2 FRNRAP. The V end was cut by 6 bases, the J end by 5 bases, with 16 bases between. This CDR3 contains 14 residues. This CDR3 reads CASGLLGATETQYF. The CDR3 DNA is TGTGCTAGTGGCCTCCTTGGGGCGACGGAGACCCAGTACTTC.

This clone was detected a few times. The CDR3 sequence is CASSLVGPGNQETQYF. The CDR3 region has the DNA TGTGCCAGCAGCTTAGTAGGGCCAGGGAATCAAGAGACCCAGTACTTC. This sequence joins TRBV7-7 and TRBJ2-5, with D possibly being TRBD1 (5 bases). There are 16 residues in the CDR3. V lost 1 base and J lost 2, with 14 bases in between. Germline CDR1 reads SSHAT; CDR2 reads FNYEAQ (reference sequence).

Of note for this clone: At one of its ends the junction is not consistent with the germline gene, which may arise from a read error. The V and J genes are TRBV7-9 and TRBJ1-4, with a weak D call TRBD1 (6 bases). CDR3 length: 15 residues. CDR1 and CDR2 (germline): SEHNR, FQNEAQ (reference sequence). The chain's CDR3 is CSSSPTWGLEEKLFF. CDR3 bases: TGTTCCAGCAGCCCTACCTGGGGGCTTGAAGAAAAACTGTTTTTT.

The sample holds a few counts of this clone. This sequence joins TRBV6-6 and TRBJ1-3; a weak D match, TRBD1 (5 bases). CDR1 is MNHNY, CDR2 SVGAGI, per germline (reference sequence). Trimming cost V 4 bases and J 1 base, with 8 bases left between them. The CDR3 has 14 amino acids. The CDR3 coding sequence is TGTGCCAGCAGTTCACAGGTGTCTGGAAACACCATATATTTT. Translating it yields CASSSQVSGNTIYF.

The rearrangement uses TRBV5-6 and TRBJ2-7; D ambiguous. The CDR3 spans 13 residues. CDR1 is SGHDT and CDR2 is YYEEEE in the germline V gene. Trimming took off 0 bases at V and 3 bases at J, with 7 bases between the two ends. The CDR3: CASSLEQSYEQYF. In nucleotides, the CDR3 is TGTGCCAGCAGCTTGGAACAGAGCTACGAGCAGTACTTC.

V usage is TRBV28 and J usage is TRBJ2-1, with 7 bases matching TRBD2. This CDR3 has 13 amino acids. CDR1 and CDR2 (germline): MDHEN, SYDVKM. J gave up 10 bases and V 5 bases, and 8 bases lay outside the gene matches. The CDR3 region is CASSPSGRREQFF. Written as DNA, the CDR3 is TGTGCCAGCAGTCCTTCCGGGAGGAGAGAGCAGTTCTTC.

The genes are TRBV7-2 and TRBJ2-3, with D perhaps TRBD1 (5 bases). This CDR3 is built from 13 residues. Germline loops: CDR1 SGHTA, CDR2 FQGNSA. V lost 8 bases to trimming and J lost 3 bases, with 12 bases between them. In DNA, the CDR3 is TGTGCCAGCCTTAGGGGTGTGACAGATACGCAGTATTTT. This codes for CASLRGVTDTQYF.

This clone was counted a single time. The chain combines TRBV28 with TRBJ1-5; D is possibly TRBD1 (5 bases). V dropped 6 bases and J dropped 5 bases, with 14 bases sitting between them. Germline values: CDR1 MDHEN, CDR2 SYDVKM. The CDR3 is 14 residues long. Here the CDR3 DNA reads TGTGCCAGCAGGGTCGGGGGAGACTATCAGCCCCAGCATTTT. Protein: CASRVGGDYQPQHF.

The chain has TRBV6-6 and TRBJ1-1; the D gene is possibly TRBD1 (5 bases). Trimming cost V 3 bases and J 5 bases, with 10 bases left between them. Germline V CDR1 and CDR2: MNHNY, SVGAGI (reference sequence). The CDR3 runs 13 residues. CDR3 coding DNA: TGTGCCAGCAGTTATGGGGGGAAGACTGAAGCTTTCTTT. Translation: CASSYGGKTEAFF.

This chain joins TRBV5-1 and TRBJ1-6; D possibly corresponds to TRBD1 (6 bases). Trimming pared 3 bases from V and 10 bases from J, leaving 11 bases between. The CDR3 is 13 residues long. Germline CDR1 reads SGHRS; CDR2 reads YFSETQ. The CDR3 is CASSSLGGSPLHF. CDR3 nucleotides: TGCGCCAGCAGCTCGTTAGGGGGATCACCCCTCCACTTT.

The genes are TRBV7-2 and TRBJ2-1; D uncertain. Germline-derived CDR1 and CDR2 are SGHTA and FQGNSA. Trimming stripped 1 base from V and 2 bases from J, with 12 bases between. This CDR3 comprises 16 residues. The CDR3, as DNA: TGTGCCAGCAGCTTAGTGGGCACTCCACCCTACAATGAGCAGTTCTTC. Its protein is CASSLVGTPPYNEQFF.